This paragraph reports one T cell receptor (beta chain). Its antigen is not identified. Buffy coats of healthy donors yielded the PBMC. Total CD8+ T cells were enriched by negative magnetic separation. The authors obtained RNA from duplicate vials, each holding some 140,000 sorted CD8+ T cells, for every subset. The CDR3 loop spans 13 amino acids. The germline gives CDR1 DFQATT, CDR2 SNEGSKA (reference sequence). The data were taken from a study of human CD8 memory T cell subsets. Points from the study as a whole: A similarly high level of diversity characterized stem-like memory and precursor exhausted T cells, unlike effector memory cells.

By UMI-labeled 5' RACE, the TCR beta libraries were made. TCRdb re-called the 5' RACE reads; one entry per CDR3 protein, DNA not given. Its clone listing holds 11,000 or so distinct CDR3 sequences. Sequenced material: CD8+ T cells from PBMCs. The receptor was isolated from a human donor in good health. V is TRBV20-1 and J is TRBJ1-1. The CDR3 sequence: CSASKGYNTEAFF.